These 22 T cell receptor beta chains were sequenced from one sample in a study of blood T cell repertoires in COVID-19 (TCRdb year 2020). Receptors were amplified or captured by the immunoSEQ multiplex PCR assay. The immuneACCESS repertoire file appears here via TCRdb, limited to in-frame rearrangements. These files lack a portion of the clones; in checked studies, under half of the deficit traces to unresolved V genes, and the cause of the others is not known. Counted in this sample were 200,000 to 300,000 clones; approximately 89% of them appeared once. Together, the top ten hold around 1.5% of the sample. Sample: peripheral blood. These receptors were taken from a woman aged 55 to 70 who had recovered from COVID-19.

V is TRBV15 and J is TRBJ1-4; D may be TRBD1 (6 bases). The CDR3 is 17 amino acids. The ends were cut back, 0 bases at V and 10 bases at J, with 21 bases in the middle. The germline CDR1 and CDR2 sequences are LNHNV and YYDKDF (reference sequence). Here the CDR3 DNA reads TGTGCCACCAGCAGAGAGCCGAGCTCCGGGACATCCGGAAAACTGTTTTTT. Protein sequence: CATSREPSSGTSGKLFF.

This rearrangement joins TRBV6-2 or TRBV6-3 to TRBJ1-2, with 9 bases aligning to TRBD1. This CDR3 has 12 residues. Germline CDR1 reads MNHEY; CDR2 reads SVGEGT. V shed 2 bases, J shed 8 bases, and the junction held 0 bases outside the gene matches. The CDR3 loop reads CASSYGTGGYTF. CDR3 bases: TGTGCCAGCAGTTACGGGACAGGGGGCTACACCTTC.

This chain connects TRBV19 to TRBJ2-2, with D possibly TRBD1 on 5 matching bases. With 5 bases removed from V and 3 bases from J, the gap between germline ends came to 10 bases. The CDR3 contains 14 residues. The V gene's germline CDR1 is LNHDA and CDR2 SQIVND (reference sequence). The CDR3 here is CASSPRQYTGELFF. In DNA, the CDR3 is TGTGCCAGTAGTCCAAGACAGTACACCGGGGAGCTGTTTTTT.

The J gene is TRBJ1-1, the V gene TRBV20-1; D is ambiguous. The CDR3 length is 11 residues. V lost 4 bases and J 11 bases, leaving 14 bases between the germline ends. The germline gives CDR1 DFQATT, CDR2 SNEGSKA (reference sequence). The CDR3 DNA reads as TGCAGTGCTAAACCTCAGGTGATGGCTTTCTTT. It specifies CSAKPQVMAFF.

The gene calls are TRBV12-3 or TRBV12-4 and TRBJ1-2, with TRBD1 as a possible D gene (6 bases). V was shortened by 7 bases and J by 8 bases, with 17 bases between the two germline ends. The CDR3 is 13 amino acids. CDR3 in amino acids: CASTPGQYLGYTF. CDR3 nucleotide sequence: TGTGCCAGCACCCCCGGACAGTACCTGGGCTACACCTTC.

The V call is TRBV7-3, the J call TRBJ1-1; D gene ambiguous. V dropped 2 bases and J dropped 4 bases, with 8 bases sitting between them. The CDR3 is made up of 13 amino acids. The V gene's germline CDR1 is SGHTA and CDR2 FQGTGA. Here the CDR3 reads CASSLRRATEAFF. The CDR3 nucleotides read TGTGCCAGCAGCTTACGGCGGGCCACTGAAGCTTTCTTT.

The chain is built from TRBV18 and TRBJ2-7; tentatively, D is TRBD2 (5 bases). Germline V lookup: CDR1 KGHSH, CDR2 LQKENI. The V and J ends lost 3 bases and 3 bases respectively, with 18 bases between them. The CDR3 spans 16 residues. The CDR3 loop reads CASSPGPEVASYEQYF. The CDR3 nucleotides are TGTGCCAGCTCACCCGGCCCGGAGGTCGCTAGCTACGAGCAGTACTTC.

This chain uses TRBV5-1 with TRBJ2-2, with 7 nucleotides matching TRBD1. Germline assignment: CDR1 SGHRS and CDR2 YFSETQ. The J segment lost 4 bases and the V segment lost 1 base, leaving 1 base of the junction unmatched. This CDR3 contains 14 residues. CDR3 DNA sequence: TGCGCCAGCAGCTTGAGACAGGGCACCGGGGAGCTGTTTTTT. It translates to CASSLRQGTGELFF. Based on the CDR3 plus reference TRBV5-1 and TRBJ2-2, the full variable domain is KAGVTQTPRYLIKTRGQQVTLSCSPISGHRSVSWYQQTPGQGLQFLFEYFSETQRNKGNFPGRFSGRQFSNSRSEMNVSTLELGDSALYLCASSLRQGTGELFFGEGSRLTVL.

The J gene is TRBJ2-3, the V gene TRBV9, with 7 bases lining up with TRBD2. The germline gives CDR1 SGDLS, CDR2 YYNGEE. The junction had 7 bases not matched to a gene; V was cut back by 0 bases and J by 6 bases. The CDR3 totals 15 residues. CDR3 sequence reads: CASSVAVGGSDTQYF. The CDR3 region has the DNA TGTGCCAGCAGCGTAGCCGTCGGGGGGTCGGATACGCAGTATTTT. Using reference TRBV9 and TRBJ2-3 for the parts outside the CDR3, the full variable domain is DSGVTQTPKHLITATGQRVTLRCSPRSGDLSVYWYQQSLDQGLQFLIQYYNGEERAKGNILERFSAQQFPDLHSELNLSSLELGDSALYFCASSVAVGGSDTQYFGPGTRLTVL.

This rearrangement joins TRBV7-9 to TRBJ1-1, with 8 bases identical to TRBD1. V was pared by 0 bases and J by 2 bases, with 11 bases of the junction left unmatched. The CDR3 extends over 18 amino acids. Germline V gene sequence: CDR1 SEHNR, CDR2 FQNEAQ (reference sequence). The CDR3 DNA reads as TGTGCCAGCAGCTTAGCTATATTGCGACAGGGGCTTAACACTGAAGCTTTCTTT. Its protein product is CASSLAILRQGLNTEAFF.

The rearrangement joins TRBV28 to TRBJ1-1, with 8 bases that match TRBD1. After removal of 5 bases from V and 4 bases from J, the junction contained 12 bases not matched to a gene. Germline V gene data show CDR1 as MDHEN and CDR2 as SYDVKM. This CDR3 has 16 residues. The CDR3 DNA is TGTGCCAGCAGTCCCGGACAGGGTGCAAGGGCCACTGAAGCTTTCTTT. It encodes CASSPGQGARATEAFF.

This clone was seen once. V usage is TRBV6-5 and J usage is TRBJ1-1; tentative D call: TRBD1 (6 bases). CDR1 and CDR2 (germline): MNHEY, SVGAGI. This CDR3 contains 14 residues. Deletions cut 0 bases from V and 7 bases from J, with 12 bases between. The CDR3 DNA follows: TGTGCCAGCAGTTACTCACAGGGATCGGGTGAAGCTTTCTTT. It is translated as CASSYSQGSGEAFF.

This clone was recorded only once. V gene TRBV18 combines with J gene TRBJ2-3; 8 nucleotides agree with TRBD1. Germline CDR1 and CDR2: KGHSH and LQKENI. The CDR3 runs 15 residues. Unmatched junction bases numbered 8, after V lost 3 bases and J lost 6 bases. The chain's CDR3 is CASSPDRDPFDTQYF. In DNA, the CDR3 is TGTGCCAGCTCACCGGACAGGGACCCCTTTGATACGCAGTATTTT.

CDR3 region: CASSQRTGSSTDTQYF. The CDR3 nucleotides are TGTGCCAGCAGCCAACGGACTGGAAGTAGCACAGATACGCAGTATTTT. The chain links TRBV4-2 to TRBJ2-3, with D possibly matching TRBD2 (5 bases). This CDR3 is built from 16 residues. Germline V gene data show CDR1 as LGHNA and CDR2 as YNFKEQ. Trimming stripped 2 bases from V and 0 bases from J, with 12 bases between.

This clone appeared many times. This rearrangement joins TRBV15 to TRBJ1-5; D might be TRBD1 (5 bases). V lost 8 bases, J lost 1 base, and 15 bases lay in between. Germline CDR1 reads LNHNV; CDR2 reads YYDKDF (reference sequence). The CDR3 has 15 residues. In DNA form, the CDR3 reads TGTGCCACCTCGCAGGGCATTCAAAGCAATCAGCCCCAGCATTTT. This codes for CATSQGIQSNQPQHF. The entire variable domain, with the rest obtained from reference TRBV15 and TRBJ1-5, is as follows: DAMVIQNPRYQVTQFGKPVTLSCSQTLNHNVMYWYQQKSSQAPKLLFHYYDKDFNNEADTPDNFQSRRPNTSFCFLDIRSPGLGDTAMYLCATSQGIQSNQPQHFGDGTRLSIL.

This clone appeared a few times. The chain is built from TRBV7-9 and TRBJ2-7; TRBD2 aligns across 7 bases. Trimming removed 7 bases from V and 7 bases from J; junction bases left unmatched: 16. CDR3 length: 15 residues. CDR1 SEHNR and CDR2 FQNEAQ come from the germline V gene (reference sequence). CDR3 bases: TGTGCCAGCAAGTCCGGTAGCGGGCCGCCGGGAGAGCAGTACTTC. This translates into CASKSGSGPPGEQYF.

V gene TRBV6-5 combines with J gene TRBJ1-2; 10 nucleotides line up with TRBD1. The V gene's germline CDR1 is MNHEY and CDR2 SVGAGI. There are 14 residues in the CDR3. V lost 6 bases to trimming and J lost 3 bases; unmatched junction nucleotides: 4. Here the CDR3 reads CASRGQGPHYGYTF. CDR3 nucleotides: TGTGCCAGCAGGGGACAGGGGCCGCACTATGGCTACACCTTC.

This chain uses TRBV11-2 with TRBJ2-7, with D possibly being TRBD1 (6 bases). Deletions cut 5 bases from V and 1 base from J, with 12 bases between. Germline V gene sequence: CDR1 SGHAT, CDR2 FQNNGV. The CDR3 extends over 14 amino acids. This chain's CDR3 is CASSPRQESYEQYF. CDR3 sequence (DNA): TGTGCCAGCAGCCCACGACAGGAATCCTACGAGCAGTACTTC.

This clone was detected only once. This chain links TRBV28 with TRBJ2-3, with TRBD2 matching 8 bases. This CDR3 has 15 residues. The J segment lost 3 bases and the V segment lost 4 bases, leaving 6 bases of the junction unmatched. In germline, CDR1 is MDHEN, CDR2 SYDVKM. CDR3 in amino acids: CASSSPAGATDTQYF. CDR3 coding DNA: TGTGCCAGCAGTTCGCCAGCGGGGGCAACAGATACGCAGTATTTT.

The chain joins TRBV4-2 to TRBJ1-2; D gene uncertain. V was cut by 0 bases and J by 6 bases, with 8 bases left in between. CDR1 is LGHNA, CDR2 YNFKEQ, per germline. The CDR3 loop spans 13 amino acids. CDR3 nucleotides: TGTGCCAGCAGCCAAGATTGGGAGAATGGCTACACCTTC. The encoded protein is CASSQDWENGYTF.

This sequence joins TRBV7-2 and TRBJ2-3, with TRBD2 identical over 8 bases. Germline values: CDR1 SGHTA, CDR2 FQGNSA. With V trimmed by 5 bases and J by 6 bases, 10 bases remained unmatched. The CDR3 has 15 amino acids. DNA of the CDR3: TGTGCCAGCAGCCCCAGGCGGGGGGCAGGGGATACGCAGTATTTT. Translation gives CASSPRRGAGDTQYF.

This rearrangement joins TRBV29-1 to TRBJ2-1; 8 bases fit TRBD2. Germline CDR1 is SQVTM and CDR2 is ANQGSEA. CDR3 length: 13 amino acids. V was pared by 4 bases and J by 6 bases, with 5 bases of the junction left unmatched. CDR3 protein: CSVAQGTSNEQFF. CDR3 nucleotide sequence: TGCAGCGTTGCGCAAGGGACTAGCAATGAGCAGTTCTTC.